This paragraph covers one TCR beta chain sequence. This record belongs to a study of blood T cell repertoires in COVID-19. How the authors handled the data: The assay estimated nucleated cells by amplifying reference gene primers. Method: immunoSEQ multiplex PCR; TCRdb's copy keeps in-frame clones and lacks some. V, J and clone size derive from that table, while D and trimming were established from the DNA sequence. The repertoire holds about 180,000 clones, with less than 90% as singletons. The V and J ends lost 5 bases and 1 base, in that order; junction bases with no gene match: 13. Per germline, CDR1 SGHVS and CDR2 FNYEAQ. The CDR3 is 19 residues long.

Sequences were obtained from peripheral blood. The sequence was collected from a woman in her 70s with COVID-19, enrolled during active disease. The chain has TRBV7-6 and TRBJ1-6; 8 nucleotides line up with TRBD1. The CDR3 DNA sequence: TGTGCCAGCAGCCACGTCGCCGTTACAGGGGGGTCCTATAATTCACCCCTCCACTTT. Translation: CASSHVAVTGGSYNSPLHF.